The clone carrying this T cell receptor beta chain was seen many times. Its cognate antigen is unknown. This sample stems from a study of post-analysis software for immune sequencing data. Looking at the study overall: Included among the disease courses, which were recorded for the cohort, were relapsing-remitting, secondary progressive and progressive-relapsing multiple sclerosis. The study's findings and limits: Controls had significantly higher normalized Chao1 diversity than multiple sclerosis patients. Relative to controls, patients had a few TRBV segments at higher frequency, with TRBV5-6, TRBV5-1 and TRBV20-1 among these. Samples prepared in the same batch strongly co-clustered by F measure.

Each TCR beta cDNA library carried unique molecular identifiers. TCRdb recomputed calls from the PCR reads with MiXCR, one row per CDR3 protein. Of hundreds of thousands of distinct CDR3 sequences detected, approximately 33% appear once; the ten largest clones hold roughly 13%. This CDR3 region has 12 residues. The germline V gene has CDR1 SQVTM and CDR2 ANQGSEA. Trimming cost V 6 bases and J 2 bases, with 11 bases left between them. V and J are TRBV29-1 and TRBJ2-7; D is unresolved. Sequencing was carried out using blood. The origin of this receptor is a girl between 10 and 17 years old with multiple sclerosis. CDR3 loop: CSVRVRAYEQYF. The CDR3 nucleotides read TGCAGCGTCCGGGTCCGGGCCTACGAGCAGTACTTC.